The present TCR beta chain was sequenced within a study of HIV-infected patients and healthy controls. TCRdb re-called the 5' RACE reads through MiXCR, storing one row per CDR3 protein. The data show some 20,000 distinct CDR3 sequences, less than 20% seen once. The CDR3 covers 14 residues. V lost 4 bases to trimming and J lost 4 bases, with 12 bases between them. CDR1 and CDR2 from the germline V gene are SGHNT and YYREEE (reference sequence). Sequenced material: CD8+ T cells from blood. The V gene is TRBV5-4, the J gene TRBJ1-5; D is unresolved. This TCR derives from a human donor in good health. The CDR3 sequence: CASSVDGANQPQHF. In DNA, the CDR3 is TGTGCCAGCAGCGTCGACGGCGCAAATCAGCCCCAGCATTTT.